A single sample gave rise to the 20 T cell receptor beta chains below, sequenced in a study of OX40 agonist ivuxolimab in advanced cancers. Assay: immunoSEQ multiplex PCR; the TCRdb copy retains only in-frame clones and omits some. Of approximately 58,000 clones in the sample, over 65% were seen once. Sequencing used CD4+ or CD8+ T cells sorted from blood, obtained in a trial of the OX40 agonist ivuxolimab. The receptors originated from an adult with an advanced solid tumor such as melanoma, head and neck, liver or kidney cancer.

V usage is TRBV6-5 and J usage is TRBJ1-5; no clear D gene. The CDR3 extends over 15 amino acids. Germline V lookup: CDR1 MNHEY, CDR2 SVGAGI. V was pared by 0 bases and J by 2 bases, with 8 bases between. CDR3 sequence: CASSYSGGGNQPQHF. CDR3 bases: TGTGCCAGCAGTTACTCTGGCGGCGGCAATCAGCCCCAGCATTTT.

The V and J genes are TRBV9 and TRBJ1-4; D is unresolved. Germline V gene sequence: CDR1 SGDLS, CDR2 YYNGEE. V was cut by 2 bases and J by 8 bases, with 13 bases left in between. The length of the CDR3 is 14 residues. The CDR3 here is CASSVGSSGEKLFF. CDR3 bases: TGTGCCAGCAGCGTGGGCTCCTCGGGGGAAAAACTGTTTTTT.

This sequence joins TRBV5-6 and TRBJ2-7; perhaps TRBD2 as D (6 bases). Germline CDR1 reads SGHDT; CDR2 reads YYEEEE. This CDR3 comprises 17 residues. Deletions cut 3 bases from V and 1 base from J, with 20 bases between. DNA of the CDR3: TGTGCCAGCAGCTCCCCGGGCGGGCGGGAAGCATCCTACGAGCAGTACTTC. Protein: CASSSPGGREASYEQYF.

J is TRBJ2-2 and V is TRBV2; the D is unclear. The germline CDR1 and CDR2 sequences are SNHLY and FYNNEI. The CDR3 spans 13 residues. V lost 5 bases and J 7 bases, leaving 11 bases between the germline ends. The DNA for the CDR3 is TGTGCCAGCAGTATGACGTCGAGCGGGGAGCTGTTTTTT. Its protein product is CASSMTSSGELFF.

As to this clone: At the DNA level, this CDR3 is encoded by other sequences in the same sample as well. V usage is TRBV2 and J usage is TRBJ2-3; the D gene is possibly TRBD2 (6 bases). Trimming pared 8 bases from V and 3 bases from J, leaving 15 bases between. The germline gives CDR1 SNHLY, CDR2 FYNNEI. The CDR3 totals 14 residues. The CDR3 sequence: CASPGDIGTDTQYF. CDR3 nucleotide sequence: TGTGCCAGCCCGGGGGATATTGGGACAGATACGCAGTATTTT.

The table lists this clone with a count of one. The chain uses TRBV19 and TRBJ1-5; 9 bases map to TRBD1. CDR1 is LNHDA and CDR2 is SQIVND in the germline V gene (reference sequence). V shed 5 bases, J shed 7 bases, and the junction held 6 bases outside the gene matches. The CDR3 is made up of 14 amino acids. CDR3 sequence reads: CASSGTGGDQPQHF. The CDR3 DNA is TGTGCCAGTAGTGGAACAGGGGGCGACCAGCCCCAGCATTTT.

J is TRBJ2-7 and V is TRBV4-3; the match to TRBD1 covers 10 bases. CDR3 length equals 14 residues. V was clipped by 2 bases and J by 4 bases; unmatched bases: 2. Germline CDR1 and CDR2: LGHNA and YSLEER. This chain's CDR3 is CASSQRTGGYEQYF. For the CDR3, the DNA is TGCGCCAGCAGCCAAAGGACAGGGGGTTACGAGCAGTACTTC.

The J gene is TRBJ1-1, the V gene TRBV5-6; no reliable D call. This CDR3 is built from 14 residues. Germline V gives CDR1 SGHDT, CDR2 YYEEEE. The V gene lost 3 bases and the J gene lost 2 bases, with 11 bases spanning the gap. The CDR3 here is CASSSEGFNTEAFF. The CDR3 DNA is TGTGCCAGCAGCTCGGAAGGCTTTAACACTGAAGCTTTCTTT.

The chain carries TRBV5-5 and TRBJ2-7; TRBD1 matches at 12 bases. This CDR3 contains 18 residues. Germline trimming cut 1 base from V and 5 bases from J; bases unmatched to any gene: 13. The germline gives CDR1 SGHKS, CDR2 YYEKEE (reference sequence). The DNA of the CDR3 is TGTGCCAGCAGCTTGCACGCACAGCCGGGACAGGGGGCCCACGAGCAGTACTTC. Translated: CASSLHAQPGQGAHEQYF.

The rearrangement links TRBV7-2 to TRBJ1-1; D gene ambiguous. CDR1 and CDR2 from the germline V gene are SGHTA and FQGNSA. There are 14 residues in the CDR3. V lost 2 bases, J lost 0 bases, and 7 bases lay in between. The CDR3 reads CASSLRRVNTEAFF. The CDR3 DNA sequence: TGTGCCAGCAGCTTACGGCGGGTGAACACTGAAGCTTTCTTT.

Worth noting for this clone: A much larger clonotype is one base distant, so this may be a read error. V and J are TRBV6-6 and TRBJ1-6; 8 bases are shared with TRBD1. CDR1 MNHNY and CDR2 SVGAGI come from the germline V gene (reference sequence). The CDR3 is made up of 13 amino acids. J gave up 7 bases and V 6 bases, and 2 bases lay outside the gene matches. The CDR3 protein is CASRYRGNSPLHF. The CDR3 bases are TGTGCCAGCAGGTACAGGGGGAATTCACCCCTCCACTTT.

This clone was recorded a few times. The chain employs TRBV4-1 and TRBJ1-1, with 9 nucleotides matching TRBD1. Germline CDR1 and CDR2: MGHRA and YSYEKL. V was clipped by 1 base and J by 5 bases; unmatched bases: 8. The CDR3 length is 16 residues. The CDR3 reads CASSQGHRDRATEAFF. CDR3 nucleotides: TGCGCCAGCAGCCAAGGACATCGGGACAGGGCTACTGAAGCTTTCTTT.

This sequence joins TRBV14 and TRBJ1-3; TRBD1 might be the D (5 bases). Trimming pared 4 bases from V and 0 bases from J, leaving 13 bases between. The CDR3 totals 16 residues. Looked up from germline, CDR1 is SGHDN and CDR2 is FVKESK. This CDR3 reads CASSPVTVHSGNTIYF. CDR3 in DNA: TGTGCCAGCAGCCCGGTGACAGTTCACTCTGGAAACACCATATATTTT. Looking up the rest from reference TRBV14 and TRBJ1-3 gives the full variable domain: EAGVTQFPSHSVIEKGQTVTLRCDPISGHDNLYWYRRVMGKEIKFLLHFVKESKQDESGMPNNRFLAERTGGTYSTLKVQPAELEDSGVYFCASSPVTVHSGNTIYFGEGSWLTVV.

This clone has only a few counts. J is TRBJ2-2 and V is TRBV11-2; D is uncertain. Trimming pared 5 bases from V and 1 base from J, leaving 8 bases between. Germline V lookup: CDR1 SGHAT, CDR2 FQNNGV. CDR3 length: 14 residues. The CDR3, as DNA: TGTGCCAGCAGCGAATCATTGAACACCGGGGAGCTGTTTTTT. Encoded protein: CASSESLNTGELFF.

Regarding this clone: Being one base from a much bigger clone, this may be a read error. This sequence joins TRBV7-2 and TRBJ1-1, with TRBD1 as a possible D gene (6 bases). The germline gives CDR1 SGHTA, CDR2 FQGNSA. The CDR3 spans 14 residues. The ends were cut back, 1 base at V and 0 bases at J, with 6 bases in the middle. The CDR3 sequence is CASSLDRVNTEAFF. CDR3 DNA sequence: TGTGCCAGCAGCTTAGACAGGGTGAACACTGAAGCTTTCTTT.

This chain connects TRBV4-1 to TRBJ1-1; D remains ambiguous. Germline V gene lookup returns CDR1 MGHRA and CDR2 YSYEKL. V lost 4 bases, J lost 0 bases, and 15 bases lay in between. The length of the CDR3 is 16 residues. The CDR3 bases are TGCGCCAGCAGCCCTATTGGTAGAAATTTGAACACTGAAGCTTTCTTT. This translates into CASSPIGRNLNTEAFF.

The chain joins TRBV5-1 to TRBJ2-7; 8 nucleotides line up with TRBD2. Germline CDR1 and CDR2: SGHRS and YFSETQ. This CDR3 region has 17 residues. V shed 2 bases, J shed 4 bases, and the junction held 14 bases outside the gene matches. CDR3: CASSLLSNSGSGYEQYF. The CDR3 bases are TGCGCCAGCAGCTTACTATCCAACAGCGGGAGTGGGTACGAGCAGTACTTC. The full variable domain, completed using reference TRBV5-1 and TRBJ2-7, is KAGVTQTPRYLIKTRGQQVTLSCSPISGHRSVSWYQQTPGQGLQFLFEYFSETQRNKGNFPGRFSGRQFSNSRSEMNVSTLELGDSALYLCASSLLSNSGSGYEQYFGPGTRLTVT.

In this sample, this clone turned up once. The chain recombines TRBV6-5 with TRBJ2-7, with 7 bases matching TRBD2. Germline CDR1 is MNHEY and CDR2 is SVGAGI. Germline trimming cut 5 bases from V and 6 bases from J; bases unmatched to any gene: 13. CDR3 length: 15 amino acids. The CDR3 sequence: CASSAWTSKKGEQYF. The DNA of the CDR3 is TGTGCCAGCAGTGCTTGGACTAGTAAAAAAGGCGAGCAGTACTTC.

The CDR3 region has the DNA TGTGCCAGCAGCTCCGGGACCTACCCCATGAACACTGAAGCTTTCTTT. This codes for CASSSGTYPMNTEAFF. The chain is built from TRBV7-2 and TRBJ1-1; D perhaps matches TRBD1 (5 bases). The CDR3 loop spans 16 amino acids. The germline V gene has CDR1 SGHTA and CDR2 FQGNSA. V dropped 4 bases and J dropped 0 bases, with 15 bases sitting between them.

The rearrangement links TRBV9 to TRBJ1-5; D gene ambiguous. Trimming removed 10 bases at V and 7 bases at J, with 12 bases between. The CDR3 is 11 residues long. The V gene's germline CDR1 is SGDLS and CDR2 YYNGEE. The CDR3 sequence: CASMAAQPQHF. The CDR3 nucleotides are TGTGCCTCTATGGCTGCACAGCCCCAGCATTTT. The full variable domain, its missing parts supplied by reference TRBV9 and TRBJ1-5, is DSGVTQTPKHLITATGQRVTLRCSPRSGDLSVYWYQQSLDQGLQFLIQYYNGEERAKGNILERFSAQQFPDLHSELNLSSLELGDSALYFCASMAAQPQHFGDGTRLSIL.